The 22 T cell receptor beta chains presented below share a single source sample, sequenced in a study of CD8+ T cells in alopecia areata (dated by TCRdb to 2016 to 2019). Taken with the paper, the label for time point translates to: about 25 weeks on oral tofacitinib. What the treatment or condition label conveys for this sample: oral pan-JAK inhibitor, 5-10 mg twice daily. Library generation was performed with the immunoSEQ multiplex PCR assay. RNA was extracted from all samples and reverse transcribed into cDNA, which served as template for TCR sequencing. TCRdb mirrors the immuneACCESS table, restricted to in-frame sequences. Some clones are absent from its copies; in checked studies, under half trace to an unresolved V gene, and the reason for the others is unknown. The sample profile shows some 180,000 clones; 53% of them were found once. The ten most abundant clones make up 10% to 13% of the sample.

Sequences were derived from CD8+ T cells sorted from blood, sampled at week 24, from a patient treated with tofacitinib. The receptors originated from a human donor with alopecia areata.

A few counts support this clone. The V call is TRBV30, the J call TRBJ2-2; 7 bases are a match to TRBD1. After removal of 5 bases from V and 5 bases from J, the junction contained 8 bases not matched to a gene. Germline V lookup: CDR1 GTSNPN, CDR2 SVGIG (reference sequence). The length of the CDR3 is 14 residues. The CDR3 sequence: CAWSTGIGTGELFF. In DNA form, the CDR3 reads TGTGCCTGGTCGACAGGGATCGGGACCGGGGAGCTGTTTTTT.

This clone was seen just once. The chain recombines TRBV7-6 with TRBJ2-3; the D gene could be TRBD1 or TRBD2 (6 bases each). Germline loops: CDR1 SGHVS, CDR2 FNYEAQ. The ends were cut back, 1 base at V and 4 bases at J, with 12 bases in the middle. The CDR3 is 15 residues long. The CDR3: CASSLVGGMADTQYF. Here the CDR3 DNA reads TGTGCCAGCAGCTTAGTAGGGGGGATGGCAGATACGCAGTATTTT.

The chain's CDR3 is CASSQGPGTRGYTF. The CDR3, as DNA: TGCGCCAGCAGCCAAGGCCCCGGGACGCGAGGCTACACCTTC. The gene calls are TRBV4-1 and TRBJ1-2, with D perhaps TRBD1 (5 bases). The CDR3 consists of 14 residues. V lost 1 base to trimming and J lost 8 bases, with 14 bases between them. CDR1 and CDR2 (germline): MGHRA, YSYEKL.

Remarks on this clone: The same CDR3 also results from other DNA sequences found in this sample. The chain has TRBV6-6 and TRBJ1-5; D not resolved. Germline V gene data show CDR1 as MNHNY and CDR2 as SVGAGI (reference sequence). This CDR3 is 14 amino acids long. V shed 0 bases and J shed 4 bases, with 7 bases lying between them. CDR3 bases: TGTGCCAGCAGTTACTCGGAGGGTAATCAGCCCCAGCATTTT. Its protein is CASSYSEGNQPQHF.

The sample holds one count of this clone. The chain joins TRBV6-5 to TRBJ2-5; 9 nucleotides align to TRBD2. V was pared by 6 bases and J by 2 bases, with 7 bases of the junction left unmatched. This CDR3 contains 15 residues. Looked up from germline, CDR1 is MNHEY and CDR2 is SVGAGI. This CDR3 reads CASSPSGGTQETQYF. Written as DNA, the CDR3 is TGTGCCAGCAGCCCGAGCGGGGGGACTCAAGAGACCCAGTACTTC.

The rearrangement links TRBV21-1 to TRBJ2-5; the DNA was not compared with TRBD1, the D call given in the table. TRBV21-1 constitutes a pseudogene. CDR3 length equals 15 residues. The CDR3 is CASSTRTGFQETQYF. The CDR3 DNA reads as TGTGCCAGCAGCACCAGGACAGGATTCCAAGAGACCCAGTACTTC.

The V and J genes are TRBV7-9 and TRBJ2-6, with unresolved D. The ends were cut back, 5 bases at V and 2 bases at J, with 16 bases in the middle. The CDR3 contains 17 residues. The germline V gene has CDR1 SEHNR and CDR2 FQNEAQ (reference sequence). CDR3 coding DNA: TGTGCCAGCAGCCCTGGACCGTCCCGCCCTGGGGCCAACGTCCTGACTTTC. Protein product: CASSPGPSRPGANVLTF.

Here the CDR3 reads CSADRADTQYF. The CDR3, as DNA: TGCAGTGCCGACAGGGCAGATACGCAGTATTTT. V is TRBV20-1 and J is TRBJ2-3; the match to TRBD1 covers 7 bases. Germline V gives CDR1 DFQATT, CDR2 SNEGSKA (reference sequence). V lost 6 bases to trimming and J lost 4 bases; unmatched junction nucleotides: 1. The CDR3 sequence is 11 residues long.

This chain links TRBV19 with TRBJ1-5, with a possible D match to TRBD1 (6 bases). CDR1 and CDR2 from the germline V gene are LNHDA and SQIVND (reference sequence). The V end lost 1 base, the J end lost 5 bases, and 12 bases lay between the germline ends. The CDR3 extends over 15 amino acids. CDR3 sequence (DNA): TGTGCCAGTAGTATAGTAGAACAGGGAGATCAGCCCCAGCATTTT. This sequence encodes CASSIVEQGDQPQHF.

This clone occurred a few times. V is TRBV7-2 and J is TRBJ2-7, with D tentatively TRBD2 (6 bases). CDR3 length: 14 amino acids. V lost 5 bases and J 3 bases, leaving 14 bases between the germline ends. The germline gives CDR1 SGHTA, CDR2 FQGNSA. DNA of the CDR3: TGTGCCAGCAGCGAAGCGGGTAACGACTACGAGCAGTACTTC. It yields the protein CASSEAGNDYEQYF.

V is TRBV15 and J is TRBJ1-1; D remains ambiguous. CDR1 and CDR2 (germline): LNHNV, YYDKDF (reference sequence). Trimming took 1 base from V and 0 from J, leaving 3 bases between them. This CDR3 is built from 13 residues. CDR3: CATSRALNTEAFF. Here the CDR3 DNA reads TGTGCCACCAGCAGAGCGCTGAACACTGAAGCTTTCTTT.

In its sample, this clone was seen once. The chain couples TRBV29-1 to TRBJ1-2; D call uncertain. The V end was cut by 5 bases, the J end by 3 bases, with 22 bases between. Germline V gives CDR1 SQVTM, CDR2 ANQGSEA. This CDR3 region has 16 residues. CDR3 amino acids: CSVLFFSGPGDYGYTF. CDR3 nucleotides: TGCAGCGTTCTCTTTTTCAGTGGTCCCGGAGACTATGGCTACACCTTC.

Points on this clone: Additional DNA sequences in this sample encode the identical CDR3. CDR3 bases: TGTGCCAGCAGCTTGGGAGGGAACACTGAAGCTTTCTTT. This sequence encodes CASSLGGNTEAFF. The chain is built from TRBV13 and TRBJ1-1; D ambiguous. The V gene lost 3 bases and the J gene lost 1 base, with 6 bases spanning the gap. The CDR3 has 13 residues. Germline-derived CDR1 and CDR2 are PRHDT and FYEKMQ (reference sequence).

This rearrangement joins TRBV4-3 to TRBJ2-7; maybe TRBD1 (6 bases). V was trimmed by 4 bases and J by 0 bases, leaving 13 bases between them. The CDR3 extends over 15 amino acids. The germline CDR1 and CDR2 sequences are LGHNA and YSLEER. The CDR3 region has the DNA TGCGCCAGCAGCCCACAGGGTTACAGCTCCTACGAGCAGTACTTC. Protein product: CASSPQGYSSYEQYF.

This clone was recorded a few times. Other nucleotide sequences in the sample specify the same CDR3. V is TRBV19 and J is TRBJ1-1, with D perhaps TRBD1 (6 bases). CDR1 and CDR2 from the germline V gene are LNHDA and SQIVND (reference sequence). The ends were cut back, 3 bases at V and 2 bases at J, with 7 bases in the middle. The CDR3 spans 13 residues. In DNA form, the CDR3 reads TGTGCCAGTAGTATTGGGGGCAACACTGAAGCTTTCTTT. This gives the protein CASSIGGNTEAFF.

The CDR3 nucleotides are TGTGCCAGCAGCTTGGGGGGCGGAGTGGACCAGTACTTC. Its protein product is CASSLGGGVDQYF. J is TRBJ2-5 and V is TRBV5-5, with a tentative D call TRBD1 (5 bases). This CDR3 region has 13 residues. The germline V gene encodes CDR1 SGHKS and CDR2 YYEKEE (reference sequence). Trimming took 0 bases from V and 10 from J, leaving 13 bases between them.

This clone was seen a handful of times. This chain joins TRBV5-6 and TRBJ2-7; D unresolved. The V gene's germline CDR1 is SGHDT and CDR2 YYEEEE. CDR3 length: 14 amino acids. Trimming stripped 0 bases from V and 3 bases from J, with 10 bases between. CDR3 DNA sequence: TGTGCCAGCAGCTTGGACCTCCCGGACTACGAGCAGTACTTC. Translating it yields CASSLDLPDYEQYF.

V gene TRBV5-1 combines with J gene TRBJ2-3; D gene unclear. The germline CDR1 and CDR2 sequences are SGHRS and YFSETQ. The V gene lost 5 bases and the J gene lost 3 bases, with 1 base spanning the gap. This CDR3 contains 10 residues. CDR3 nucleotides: TGCGCCAGCAGGACAGATACGCAGTATTTT. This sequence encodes CASRTDTQYF.

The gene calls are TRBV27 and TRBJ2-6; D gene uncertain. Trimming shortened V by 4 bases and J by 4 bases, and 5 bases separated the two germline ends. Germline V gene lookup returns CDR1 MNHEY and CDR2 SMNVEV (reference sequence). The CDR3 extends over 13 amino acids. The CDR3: CASSYTGANVLTF. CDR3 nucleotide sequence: TGTGCCAGCAGTTATACCGGGGCCAACGTCCTGACTTTC.

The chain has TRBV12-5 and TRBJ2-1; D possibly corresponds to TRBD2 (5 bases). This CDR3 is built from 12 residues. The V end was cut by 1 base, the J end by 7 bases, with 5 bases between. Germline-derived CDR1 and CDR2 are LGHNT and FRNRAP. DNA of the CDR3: TGTGCTAGTGGTTTGGGAGGGAATGAGCAGTTCTTC. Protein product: CASGLGGNEQFF.

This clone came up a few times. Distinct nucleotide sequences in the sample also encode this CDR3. This chain's CDR3 is CAWSVPGELFF. In DNA form, the CDR3 reads TGTGCCTGGAGTGTACCGGGGGAGCTGTTTTTT. The V call is TRBV30, the J call TRBJ2-2; D is undetermined. This CDR3 has 11 amino acids. V gave up 0 bases and J gave up 8 bases, with 4 bases separating them. Germline V gene data show CDR1 as GTSNPN and CDR2 as SVGIG (reference sequence).

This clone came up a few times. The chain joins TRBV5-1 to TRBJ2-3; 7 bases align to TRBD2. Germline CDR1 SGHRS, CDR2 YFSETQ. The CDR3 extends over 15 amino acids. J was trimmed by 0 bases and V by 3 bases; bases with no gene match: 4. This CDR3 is CASSWASGSTDTQYF. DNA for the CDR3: TGCGCCAGCAGCTGGGCTAGCGGAAGCACAGATACGCAGTATTTT.